Here is one TCR beta chain with its context. What it recognizes is unknown. The data were taken from a study of T cell responses to AZD1222 COVID-19 vaccine. Background on the study: Second-dose timings of about 4 or about 12 weeks were pooled.

Germline V gene lookup returns CDR1 LNHDA and CDR2 SQIVND (reference sequence). The CDR3 runs 14 residues. Trimming shortened V by 6 bases and J by 4 bases, and 13 bases separated the two germline ends. General study results and limits: Donors, mostly white British, included more females; clonal diversity was possibly underestimated.

The data were produced by immunoSEQ multiplex PCR, yet TCRdb's version contains in-frame clones alone and is incomplete. Of 110,000 to 150,000 clones in the sample, about 88% were seen once. Sequenced here: peripheral blood, sampled on day 0 of AZD1222 vaccination. The V call is TRBV19, the J call TRBJ1-5; D perhaps matches TRBD1 (6 bases). The sequence came from an adult in good health. The CDR3 nucleotides read TGTGCCAGTAGCCCCGGACAGAGTAATCAGCCCCAGCATTTT. Amino acid sequence: CASSPGQSNQPQHF.